This is a list of T cell receptor beta chains from one sample in a study of shared clonotypes between healthy human individuals. Clones were sequenced by immunoSEQ multiplex PCR, and TCRdb holds only the in-frame ones, with some missing. This sample has some 2,500,000 clones, with 92% found just once. Sequenced material: naive CD4+ T cells from PBMCs. Source of these receptors: a man aged 18 to 29 in good health. Some clones in this sample may be carry-over from other donors' samples. Each CDR3 is given with its conserved first and last residue. Fields, in order: J gene, V gene, D gene, clone size, CDR3 protein, CDR3 DNA. The D gene is left open where the match is weak. Expanded clones are given a class, and other clones once, few, many or no size at all.

J gene: TRBJ1-3
V gene: TRBV16
D gene: NA
clone size: NA
CDR3 protein: CASSHHPGNTIYF
CDR3 DNA: TGTGCCAGCAGCCATCACCCTGGAAACACCATATATTTT

J gene: TRBJ2-7
V gene: TRBV18
D gene: TRBD2
clone size: NA
CDR3 protein: CASSGLAGGDAVYEQYF
CDR3 DNA: TGTGCCAGCTCAGGACTAGCGGGAGGGGATGCAGTCTACGAGCAGTACTTC

J gene: TRBJ1-1
V gene: TRBV10-3
D gene: NA
clone size: NA
CDR3 protein: CAISSDSIEAFF
CDR3 DNA: TGTGCCATCAGTTCTGACTCGATTGAAGCTTTCTTT

J gene: TRBJ2-3
V gene: TRBV21-1
D gene: NA
clone size: NA
CDR3 protein: CASSNNFREGTDTQYF
CDR3 DNA: TGTGCCAGCAGCAACAATTTCCGGGAGGGCACAGATACGCAGTATTTT

J gene: TRBJ1-4
V gene: TRBV9
D gene: TRBD1
clone size: NA
CDR3 protein: CASSGGPGTGNEKLFF
CDR3 DNA: TGTGCCAGCAGCGGGGGTCCCGGGACAGGGAATGAAAAACTGTTTTTT

J gene: TRBJ2-3
V gene: TRBV7-3
D gene: NA
clone size: NA
CDR3 protein: CASSFRGGGEYTQYF
CDR3 DNA: TGTGCCAGCAGCTTCCGGGGAGGAGGGGAGTATACGCAGTATTTT

J gene: TRBJ1-1
V gene: TRBV7-9
D gene: NA
clone size: NA
CDR3 protein: CASRFEGPNTEAFF
CDR3 DNA: TGTGCCAGCAGATTCGAGGGGCCGAACACTGAAGCTTTCTTT

J gene: TRBJ1-1
V gene: TRBV29-1
D gene: NA
clone size: NA
CDR3 protein: CSVGHLQAFF
CDR3 DNA: TGCAGCGTGGGACACCTACAAGCTTTCTTT

J gene: TRBJ2-3
V gene: TRBV5-8
D gene: TRBD1
clone size: NA
CDR3 protein: CASSPITETGTGFVTQYF
CDR3 DNA: TGTGCCAGCAGCCCCATTACCGAGACCGGGACAGGGTTTGTTACGCAGTATTTT

J gene: TRBJ1-5
V gene: TRBV18
D gene: NA
clone size: NA
CDR3 protein: CASSAGASEPQHF
CDR3 DNA: TGTGCCAGCTCCGCCGGGGCCAGTGAGCCCCAGCATTTT

J gene: TRBJ1-2
V gene: TRBV19
D gene: TRBD1
clone size: NA
CDR3 protein: CASSQYGTGYGYTF
CDR3 DNA: TGTGCCAGTAGCCAATACGGGACAGGGTATGGCTACACCTTC

J gene: TRBJ1-4
V gene: TRBV28
D gene: NA
clone size: NA
CDR3 protein: CASISGGGNEKLFF
CDR3 DNA: TGTGCCAGCATCTCGGGGGGGGGAAATGAAAAACTGTTTTTT

J gene: TRBJ2-7
V gene: TRBV4-2
D gene: NA
clone size: NA
CDR3 protein: CASSQAKQNFRDGPYEQYF
CDR3 DNA: TGTGCCAGCAGCCAAGCAAAACAAAACTTCCGGGACGGCCCCTACGAGCAGTACTTC

J gene: TRBJ1-2
V gene: TRBV30
D gene: NA
clone size: few
CDR3 protein: CAWSPTGWYGYTF
CDR3 DNA: TGTGCCTGGAGTCCGACAGGCTGGTATGGCTACACCTTC

J gene: TRBJ2-3
V gene: TRBV7-2
D gene: NA
clone size: NA
CDR3 protein: CASSLGRLGTDTQYF
CDR3 DNA: TGTGCCAGCAGCTTAGGGCGATTGGGCACAGATACGCAGTATTTT

J gene: TRBJ1-1
V gene: TRBV28
D gene: NA
clone size: NA
CDR3 protein: CASSPAGLGNTEAFF
CDR3 DNA: TGTGCCAGCAGTCCGGCAGGGCTTGGGAACACTGAAGCTTTCTTT

J gene: TRBJ2-3
V gene: TRBV28
D gene: NA
clone size: NA
CDR3 protein: CASSRNPSDTQYF
CDR3 DNA: TGTGCCAGCAGCCGAAACCCCTCAGATACGCAGTATTTT

J gene: TRBJ2-3
V gene: TRBV15
D gene: NA
clone size: NA
CDR3 protein: CATSRDKGTQYF
CDR3 DNA: TGTGCCACCAGCAGAGATAAAGGTACGCAGTATTTT

J gene: TRBJ2-2
V gene: TRBV5-1
D gene: NA
clone size: NA
CDR3 protein: CASSLEGSGVSGELFF
CDR3 DNA: TGCGCCAGCAGCTTGGAAGGGAGTGGCGTTTCCGGGGAGCTGTTTTTT

J gene: TRBJ1-2
V gene: TRBV5-6
D gene: TRBD1
clone size: NA
CDR3 protein: CASSPGQGFVSGYTF
CDR3 DNA: TGTGCCAGCAGCCCAGGACAGGGTTTCGTCTCTGGCTACACCTTC

J gene: TRBJ1-3
V gene: TRBV2
D gene: NA
clone size: NA
CDR3 protein: CASSDPLSPTGSGNTIYF
CDR3 DNA: TGTGCCAGCAGTGACCCGCTGTCCCCGACAGGCTCTGGAAACACCATATATTTT

J gene: TRBJ2-5
V gene: TRBV11-3
D gene: TRBD1
clone size: NA
CDR3 protein: CASSLGQGGTQYF
CDR3 DNA: TGTGCCAGCAGCTTGGGACAGGGGGGGACCCAGTACTTC

J gene: TRBJ2-1
V gene: TRBV28
D gene: TRBD2
clone size: NA
CDR3 protein: CASSQEGLATPREQFF
CDR3 DNA: TGTGCCAGCAGTCAAGAGGGACTAGCGACCCCCCGGGAGCAGTTCTTC

J gene: TRBJ1-5
V gene: TRBV4-2
D gene: NA
clone size: NA
CDR3 protein: CASSQDRGQPQHF
CDR3 DNA: TGTGCCAGCAGCCAAGATAGGGGTCAGCCCCAGCATTTT

J gene: TRBJ1-5
V gene: TRBV28
D gene: TRBD1
clone size: NA
CDR3 protein: CASSARTGFPPQHF
CDR3 DNA: TGTGCCAGCAGTGCCCGGACAGGGTTCCCGCCCCAGCATTTT

J gene: TRBJ1-3
V gene: TRBV6-1
D gene: NA
clone size: NA
CDR3 protein: CASNLGVTGNTIYF
CDR3 DNA: TGTGCCAGCAACCTTGGGGTGACGGGAAACACCATATATTTT

J gene: TRBJ1-4
V gene: TRBV6-1
D gene: NA
clone size: NA
CDR3 protein: CASRTGTDQLKLFF
CDR3 DNA: TGTGCCAGCAGAACCGGGACGGACCAGCTGAAACTGTTTTTT

J gene: TRBJ2-7
V gene: TRBV7-9
D gene: TRBD1
clone size: NA
CDR3 protein: CASSLLTPGQGAGEQYF
CDR3 DNA: TGTGCCAGCAGCCTACTAACTCCGGGACAGGGGGCGGGCGAGCAGTACTTC

J gene: TRBJ2-7
V gene: TRBV5-1
D gene: NA
clone size: NA
CDR3 protein: CASSLGIGGSYEQYF
CDR3 DNA: TGCGCCAGCAGCTTGGGAATAGGGGGCTCCTACGAGCAGTACTTC

J gene: TRBJ1-1
V gene: TRBV5-6
D gene: NA
clone size: NA
CDR3 protein: CASSLATAGGTEAFF
CDR3 DNA: TGTGCCAGCAGCTTGGCCACAGCCGGGGGCACTGAAGCTTTCTTT

J gene: TRBJ2-5
V gene: TRBV7-2
D gene: NA
clone size: NA
CDR3 protein: CASSRQGGETQYF
CDR3 DNA: TGTGCCAGCAGCCGTCAGGGTGGAGAGACCCAGTACTTC

J gene: TRBJ1-2
V gene: TRBV19
D gene: NA
clone size: NA
CDR3 protein: CASSIRSADYGYTF
CDR3 DNA: TGTGCCAGTAGTATTAGGTCAGCCGACTATGGCTACACCTTC

J gene: TRBJ2-5
V gene: TRBV6-6
D gene: TRBD2
clone size: NA
CDR3 protein: CASVPSGSWETQYF
CDR3 DNA: TGTGCCAGCGTCCCTAGCGGGAGTTGGGAGACCCAGTACTTC

J gene: TRBJ1-2
V gene: TRBV5-4
D gene: NA
clone size: once
CDR3 protein: CASSFYPGAGGYTF
CDR3 DNA: TGTGCCAGCAGCTTCTACCCGGGCGCCGGTGGCTACACCTTC

J gene: TRBJ2-3
V gene: TRBV30
D gene: NA
clone size: once
CDR3 protein: CAWSSFVGDTQYF
CDR3 DNA: TGTGCCTGGAGTTCTTTTGTGGGAGATACGCAGTATTTT

J gene: TRBJ1-4
V gene: TRBV27
D gene: TRBD1
clone size: NA
CDR3 protein: CATADRGYTFETNEKLFF
CDR3 DNA: TGTGCCACCGCGGACAGGGGCTATACCTTCGAGACTAATGAAAAACTGTTTTTT

J gene: TRBJ2-7
V gene: TRBV7-2
D gene: TRBD2
clone size: NA
CDR3 protein: CASSLDRSGIYEQYF
CDR3 DNA: TGTGCCAGCAGCTTGGATAGAAGCGGGATATACGAGCAGTACTTC